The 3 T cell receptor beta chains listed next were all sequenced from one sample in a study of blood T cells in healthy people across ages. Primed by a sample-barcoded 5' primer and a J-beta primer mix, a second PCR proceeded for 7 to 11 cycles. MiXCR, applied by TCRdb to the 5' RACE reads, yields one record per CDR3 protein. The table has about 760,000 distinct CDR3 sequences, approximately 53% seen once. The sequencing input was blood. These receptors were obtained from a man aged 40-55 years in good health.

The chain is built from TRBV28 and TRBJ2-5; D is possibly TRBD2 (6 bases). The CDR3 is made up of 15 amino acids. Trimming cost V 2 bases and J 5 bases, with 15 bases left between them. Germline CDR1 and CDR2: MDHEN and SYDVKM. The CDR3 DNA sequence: TGTGCCAGCAGTTTAGGCGGGGCCCGCCCGGAGACCCAGTACTTC. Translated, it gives CASSLGGARPETQYF.

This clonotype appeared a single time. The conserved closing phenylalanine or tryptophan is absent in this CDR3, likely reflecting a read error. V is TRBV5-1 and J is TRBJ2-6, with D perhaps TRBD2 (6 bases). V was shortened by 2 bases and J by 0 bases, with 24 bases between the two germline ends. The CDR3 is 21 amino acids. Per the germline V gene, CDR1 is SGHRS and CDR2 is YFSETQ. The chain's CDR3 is CASSFRPNSRGISSGANVLTI. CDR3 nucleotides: TGCGCCAGCAGCTTTCGACCCAACAGTCGGGGGATTAGCTCTGGGGCCAACGTCCTGACTATC.

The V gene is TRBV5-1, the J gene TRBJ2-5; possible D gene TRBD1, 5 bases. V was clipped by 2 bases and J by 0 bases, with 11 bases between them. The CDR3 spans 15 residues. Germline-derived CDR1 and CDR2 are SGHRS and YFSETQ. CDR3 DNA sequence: TGCGCCAGCAGCTTAACAGGATCAAACCAAGAGACCCAGTACTTC. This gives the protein CASSLTGSNQETQYF.